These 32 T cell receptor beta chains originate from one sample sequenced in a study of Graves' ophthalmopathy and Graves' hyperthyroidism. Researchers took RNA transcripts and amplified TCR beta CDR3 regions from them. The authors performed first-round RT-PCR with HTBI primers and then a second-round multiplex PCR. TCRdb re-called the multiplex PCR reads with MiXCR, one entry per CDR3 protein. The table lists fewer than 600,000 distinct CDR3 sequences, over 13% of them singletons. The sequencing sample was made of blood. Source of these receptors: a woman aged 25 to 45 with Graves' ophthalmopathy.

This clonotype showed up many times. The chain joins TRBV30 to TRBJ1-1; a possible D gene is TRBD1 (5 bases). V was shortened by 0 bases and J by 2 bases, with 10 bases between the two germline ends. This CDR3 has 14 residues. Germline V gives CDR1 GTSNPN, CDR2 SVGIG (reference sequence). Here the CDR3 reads CAWSVTTVNTEAFF. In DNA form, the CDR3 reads TGTGCCTGGAGTGTAACGACAGTCAACACTGAAGCTTTCTTT.

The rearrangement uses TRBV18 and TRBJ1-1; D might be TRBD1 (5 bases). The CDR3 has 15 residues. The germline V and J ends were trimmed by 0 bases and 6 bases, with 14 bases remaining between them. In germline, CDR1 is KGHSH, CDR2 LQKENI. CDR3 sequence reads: CASSPPSVLGAEAFF. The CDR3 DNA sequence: TGTGCCAGCTCACCACCGTCAGTTTTGGGGGCTGAAGCTTTCTTT.

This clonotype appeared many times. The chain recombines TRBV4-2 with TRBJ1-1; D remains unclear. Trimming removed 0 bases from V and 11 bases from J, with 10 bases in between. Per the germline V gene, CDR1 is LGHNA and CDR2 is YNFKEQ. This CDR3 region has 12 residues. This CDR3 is CASSQDTRRAFF. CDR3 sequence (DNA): TGTGCCAGCAGCCAAGATACCCGGCGGGCTTTCTTT.

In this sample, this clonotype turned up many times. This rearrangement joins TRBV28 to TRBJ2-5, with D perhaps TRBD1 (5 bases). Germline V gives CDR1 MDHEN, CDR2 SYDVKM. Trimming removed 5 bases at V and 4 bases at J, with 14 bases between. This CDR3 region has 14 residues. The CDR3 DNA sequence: TGTGCCAGCAGTAGCAGGGTGTATCGAGAGACCCAGTACTTC. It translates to CASSSRVYRETQYF.

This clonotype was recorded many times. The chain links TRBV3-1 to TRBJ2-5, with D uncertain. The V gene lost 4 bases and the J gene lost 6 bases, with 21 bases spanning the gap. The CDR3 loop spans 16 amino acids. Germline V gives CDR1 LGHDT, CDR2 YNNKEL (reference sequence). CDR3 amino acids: CASSPPLGSTVKTQYF. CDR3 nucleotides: TGTGCCAGCAGCCCACCCCTTGGTAGCACCGTAAAGACCCAGTACTTC.

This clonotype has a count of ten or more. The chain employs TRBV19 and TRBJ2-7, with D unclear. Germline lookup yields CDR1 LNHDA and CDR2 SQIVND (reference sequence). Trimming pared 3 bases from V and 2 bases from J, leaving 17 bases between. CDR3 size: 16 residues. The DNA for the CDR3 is TGTGCCAGTAGTATTTATAGCATCGGCGGAGCCTACGAGCAGTACTTC. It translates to CASSIYSIGGAYEQYF.

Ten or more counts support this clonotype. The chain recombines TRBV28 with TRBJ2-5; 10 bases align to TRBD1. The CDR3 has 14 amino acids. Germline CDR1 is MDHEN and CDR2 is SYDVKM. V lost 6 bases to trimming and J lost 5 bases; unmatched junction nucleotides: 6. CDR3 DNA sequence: TGTGCCAGCAGCCCCGACAGGGGGCGGGAGACCCAGTACTTC. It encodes CASSPDRGRETQYF.

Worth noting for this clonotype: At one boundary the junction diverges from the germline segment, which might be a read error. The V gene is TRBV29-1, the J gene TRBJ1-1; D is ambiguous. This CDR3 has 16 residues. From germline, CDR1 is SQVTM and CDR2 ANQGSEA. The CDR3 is CSVGFGYVTMGTEACF. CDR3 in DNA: TGCAGCGTTGGGTTCGGTTATGTGACAATGGGCACTGAAGCTTGCTTT.

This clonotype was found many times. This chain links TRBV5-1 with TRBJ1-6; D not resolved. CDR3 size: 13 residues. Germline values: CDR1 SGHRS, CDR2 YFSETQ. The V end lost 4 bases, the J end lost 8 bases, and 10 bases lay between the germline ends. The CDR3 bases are TGCGCCAGCAGCCCAACGGAGTATTCACCCCTCCACTTT. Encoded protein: CASSPTEYSPLHF.

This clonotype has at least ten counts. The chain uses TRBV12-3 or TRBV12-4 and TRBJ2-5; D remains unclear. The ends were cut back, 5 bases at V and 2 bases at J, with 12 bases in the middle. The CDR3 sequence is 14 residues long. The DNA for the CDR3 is TGTGCCAGCAGTCCACGACGGCCTCAAGAGACCCAGTACTTC. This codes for CASSPRRPQETQYF.

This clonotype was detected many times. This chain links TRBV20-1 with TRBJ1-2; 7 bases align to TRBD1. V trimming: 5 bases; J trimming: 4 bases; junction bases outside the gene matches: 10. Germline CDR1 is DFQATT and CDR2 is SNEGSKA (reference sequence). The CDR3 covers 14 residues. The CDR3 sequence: CSAAIQGGFYGYTF. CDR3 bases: TGCAGTGCTGCTATCCAGGGGGGCTTCTATGGCTACACCTTC.

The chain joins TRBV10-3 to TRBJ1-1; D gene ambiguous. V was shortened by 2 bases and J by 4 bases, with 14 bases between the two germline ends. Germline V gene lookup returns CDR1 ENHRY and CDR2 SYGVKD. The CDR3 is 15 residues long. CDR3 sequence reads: CAISEASERGTEAFF. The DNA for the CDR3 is TGTGCCATCAGTGAGGCGAGTGAGCGGGGCACTGAAGCTTTCTTT.

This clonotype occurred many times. As DNA, the CDR3 is TGTGCCAGTAGTATTTCAGGGACGGTTGGGAGCACTGAAGCTTTCTTT. Protein sequence: CASSISGTVGSTEAFF. This sequence joins TRBV19 and TRBJ1-1; TRBD1 is a possible D gene (5 bases). This CDR3 has 16 amino acids. Trimming removed 3 bases at V and 4 bases at J, with 18 bases between. Germline CDR1 and CDR2: LNHDA and SQIVND (reference sequence).

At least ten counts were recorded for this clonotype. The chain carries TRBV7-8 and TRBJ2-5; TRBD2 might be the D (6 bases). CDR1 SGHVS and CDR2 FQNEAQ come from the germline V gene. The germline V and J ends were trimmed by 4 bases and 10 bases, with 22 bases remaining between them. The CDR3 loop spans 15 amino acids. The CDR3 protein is CASSSQAGLGLDQYF. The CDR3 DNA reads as TGTGCCAGCAGCTCGCAGGCGGGACTTGGGTTGGACCAGTACTTC. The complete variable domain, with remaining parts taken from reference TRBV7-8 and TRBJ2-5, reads GAGVSQSPRYKVAKRGQDVALRCDPISGHVSLFWYQQALGQGPEFLTYFQNEAQLDKSGLPSDRFFAERPEGSVSTLKIQRTQQEDSAVYLCASSSQAGLGLDQYFGPGTRLLVL.

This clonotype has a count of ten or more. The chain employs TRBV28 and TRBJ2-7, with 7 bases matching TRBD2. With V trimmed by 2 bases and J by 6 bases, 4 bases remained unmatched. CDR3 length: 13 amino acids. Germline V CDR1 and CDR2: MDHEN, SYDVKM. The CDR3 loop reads CASSLAGVGEQYF. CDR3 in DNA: TGTGCCAGCAGTTTAGCGGGAGTGGGCGAGCAGTACTTC.

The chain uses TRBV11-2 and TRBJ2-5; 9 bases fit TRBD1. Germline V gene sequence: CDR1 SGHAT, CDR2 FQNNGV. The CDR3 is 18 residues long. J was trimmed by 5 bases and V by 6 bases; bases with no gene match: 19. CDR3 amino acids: CASRIPFRDRVGEETQYF. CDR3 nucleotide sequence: TGTGCCAGCAGAATACCTTTCCGGGACAGGGTGGGAGAGGAGACCCAGTACTTC.

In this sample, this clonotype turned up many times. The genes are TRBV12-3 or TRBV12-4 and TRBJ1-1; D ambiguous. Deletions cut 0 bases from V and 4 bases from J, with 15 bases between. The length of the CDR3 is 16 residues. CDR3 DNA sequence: TGTGCCAGCAGTTTAGCCTACGGCCGACGGGGCACTGAAGCTTTCTTT. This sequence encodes CASSLAYGRRGTEAFF.

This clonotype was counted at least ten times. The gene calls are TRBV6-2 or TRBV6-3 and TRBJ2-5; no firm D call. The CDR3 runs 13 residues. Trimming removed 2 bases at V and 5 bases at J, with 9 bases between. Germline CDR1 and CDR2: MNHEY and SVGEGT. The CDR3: CASSYHDTETQYF. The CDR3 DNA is TGTGCCAGCAGTTACCACGACACGGAGACCCAGTACTTC.

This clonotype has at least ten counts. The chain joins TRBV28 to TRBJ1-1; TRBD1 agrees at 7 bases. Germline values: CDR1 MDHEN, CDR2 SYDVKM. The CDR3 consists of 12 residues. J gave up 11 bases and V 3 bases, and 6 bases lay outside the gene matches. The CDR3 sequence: CASSFPGGLAFF. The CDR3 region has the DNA TGTGCCAGCAGTTTCCCAGGGGGGCTCGCTTTCTTT.

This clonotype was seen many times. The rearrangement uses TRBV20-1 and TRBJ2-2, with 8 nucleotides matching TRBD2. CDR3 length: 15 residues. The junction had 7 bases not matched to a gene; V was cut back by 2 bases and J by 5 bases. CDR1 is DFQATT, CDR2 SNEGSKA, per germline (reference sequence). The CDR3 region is CSARTPGGATGELFF. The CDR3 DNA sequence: TGCAGTGCTAGAACCCCGGGGGGGGCAACCGGGGAGCTGTTTTTT.

CDR3 nucleotides: TGTGCCAGCAGCCAAGTCCGGGCGGGGTACTCCTACGAGCAGTACTTC. Encoded protein: CASSQVRAGYSYEQYF. The V and J genes are TRBV4-2 and TRBJ2-7; tentative D call: TRBD2 (6 bases). Trimming cost V 1 base and J 0 bases, with 13 bases left between them. The CDR3 length is 16 residues. CDR1 is LGHNA, CDR2 YNFKEQ, per germline.

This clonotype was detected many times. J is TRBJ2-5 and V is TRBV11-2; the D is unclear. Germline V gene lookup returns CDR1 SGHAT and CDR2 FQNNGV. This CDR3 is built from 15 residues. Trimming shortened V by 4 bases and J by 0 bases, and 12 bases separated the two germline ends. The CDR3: CASSWAFSYQETQYF. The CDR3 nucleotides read TGTGCCAGCAGCTGGGCCTTTTCGTACCAAGAGACCCAGTACTTC.

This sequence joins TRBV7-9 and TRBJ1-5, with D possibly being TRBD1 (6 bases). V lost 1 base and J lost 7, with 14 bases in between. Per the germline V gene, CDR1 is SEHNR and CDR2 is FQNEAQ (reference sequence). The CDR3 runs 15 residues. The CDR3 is CASSLGSQGPQPQHF. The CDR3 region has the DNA TGTGCCAGCAGCTTAGGGTCCCAGGGGCCCCAGCCCCAGCATTTT.

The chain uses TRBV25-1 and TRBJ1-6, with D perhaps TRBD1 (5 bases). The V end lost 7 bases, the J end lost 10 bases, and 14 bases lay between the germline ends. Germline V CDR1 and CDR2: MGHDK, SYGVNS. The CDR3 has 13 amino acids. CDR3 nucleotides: TGTGCCAGCAATGGGCAGGGTTCGTCACCCCTCCACTTT. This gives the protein CASNGQGSSPLHF.

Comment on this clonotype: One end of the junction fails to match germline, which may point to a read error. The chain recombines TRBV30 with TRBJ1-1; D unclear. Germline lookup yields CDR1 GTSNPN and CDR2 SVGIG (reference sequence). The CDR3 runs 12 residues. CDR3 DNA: TGTGCCTGGAGACCGAGGACGAGGGAAGCTTTCTTC. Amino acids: CAWRPRTREAFF.

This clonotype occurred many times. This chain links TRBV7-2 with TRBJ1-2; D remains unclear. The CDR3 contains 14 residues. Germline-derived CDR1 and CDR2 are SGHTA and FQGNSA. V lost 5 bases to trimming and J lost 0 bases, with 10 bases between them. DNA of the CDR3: TGTGCCAGCAGCCCCACTCAGACTAACTATGGCTACACCTTC. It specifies CASSPTQTNYGYTF.

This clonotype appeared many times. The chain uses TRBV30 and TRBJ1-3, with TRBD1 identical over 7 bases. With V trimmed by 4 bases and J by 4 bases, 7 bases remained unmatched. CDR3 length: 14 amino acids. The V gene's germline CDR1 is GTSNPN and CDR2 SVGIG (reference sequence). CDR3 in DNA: TGTGCCTGGACAAAAACAGGGGCCGGAAACACCATATATTTT. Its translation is CAWTKTGAGNTIYF.

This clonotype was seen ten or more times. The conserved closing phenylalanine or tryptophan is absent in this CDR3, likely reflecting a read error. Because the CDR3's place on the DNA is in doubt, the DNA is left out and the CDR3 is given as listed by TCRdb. The CDR3 here is CASSSRQGDGI. This sequence joins TRBV28 and TRBJ1-2; TRBD1 was called by the table and not checked on the DNA. Germline lookup yields CDR1 MDHEN and CDR2 SYDVKM. Both ends counted, the CDR3 spans 11 residues.

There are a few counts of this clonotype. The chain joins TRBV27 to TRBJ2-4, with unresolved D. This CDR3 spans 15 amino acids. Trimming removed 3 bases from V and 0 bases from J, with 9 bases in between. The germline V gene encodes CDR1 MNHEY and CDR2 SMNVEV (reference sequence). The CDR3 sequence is CASSFDLVAKNIQYF. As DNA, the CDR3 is TGTGCCAGCAGTTTCGACCTAGTAGCCAAAAACATTCAGTACTTC.

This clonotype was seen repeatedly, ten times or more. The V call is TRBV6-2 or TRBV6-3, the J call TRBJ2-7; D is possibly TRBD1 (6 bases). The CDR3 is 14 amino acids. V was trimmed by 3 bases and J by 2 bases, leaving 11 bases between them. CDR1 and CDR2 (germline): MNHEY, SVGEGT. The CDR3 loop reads CASSYDRYTYEQYF. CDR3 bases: TGTGCCAGCAGTTATGACAGGTACACCTACGAGCAGTACTTC.

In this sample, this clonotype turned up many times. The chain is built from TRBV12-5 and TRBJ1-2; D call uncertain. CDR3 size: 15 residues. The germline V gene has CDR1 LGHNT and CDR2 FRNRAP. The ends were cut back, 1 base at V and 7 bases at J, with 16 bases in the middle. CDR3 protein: CASGLDPLVRFGYTF. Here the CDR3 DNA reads TGTGCTAGTGGTTTGGACCCTCTAGTTAGATTTGGCTACACCTTC.

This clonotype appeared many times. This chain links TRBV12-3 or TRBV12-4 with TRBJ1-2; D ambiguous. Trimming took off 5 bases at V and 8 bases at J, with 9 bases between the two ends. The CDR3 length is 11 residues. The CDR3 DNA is TGTGCCAGCAGTCTAGGGAGCGGCTACACCTTC. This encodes CASSLGSGYTF.